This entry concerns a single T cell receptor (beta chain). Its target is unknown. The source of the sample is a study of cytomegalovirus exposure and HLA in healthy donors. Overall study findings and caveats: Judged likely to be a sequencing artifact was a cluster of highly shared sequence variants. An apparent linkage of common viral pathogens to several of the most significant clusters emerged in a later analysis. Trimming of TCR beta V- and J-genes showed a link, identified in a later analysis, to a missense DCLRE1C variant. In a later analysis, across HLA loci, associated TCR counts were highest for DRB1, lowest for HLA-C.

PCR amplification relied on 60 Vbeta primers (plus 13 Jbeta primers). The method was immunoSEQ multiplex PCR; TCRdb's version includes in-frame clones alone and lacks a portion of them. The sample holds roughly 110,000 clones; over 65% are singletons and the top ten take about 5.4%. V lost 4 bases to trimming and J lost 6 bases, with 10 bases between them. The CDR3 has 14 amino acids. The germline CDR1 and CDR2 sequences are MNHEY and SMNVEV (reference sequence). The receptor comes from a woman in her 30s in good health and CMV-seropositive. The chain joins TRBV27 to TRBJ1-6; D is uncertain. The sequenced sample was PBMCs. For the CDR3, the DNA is TGTGCCAGCAGTTATGGGCCACCTAATTCACCCCTCCACTTT. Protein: CASSYGPPNSPLHF.